The present TCR beta chain was sequenced within a study of memory B cells and T cells in multiple sclerosis. This clone was detected only a few times. Its specificity is not known. Germline V lookup: CDR1 MGHRA, CDR2 YSYEKL. The germline V and J ends were trimmed by 0 bases and 8 bases, with 11 bases remaining between them. The CDR3 is 15 amino acids. Separate sequencing covered autoproliferating (CFSE-dim) and non-proliferating (CFSE-high) T cells from stimulus-free culture. Replicate wells were pooled after six to seven days of stimulus-free culture of 5x10^7 CFSE-labeled PBMCs. The PBMCs received roughly 0.5 uM CFSE and serum-free culture with no added stimuli. Sequencing used immunoSEQ multiplex PCR; TCRdb keeps in-frame clones, though not all of them. Here the sample spans about 42,000 clones, almost 85% being singletons. General observations from the study: Clone-set sizes differed between compartments, so shared clonotype counts needed normalization.

The receptor was derived from a human donor with multiple sclerosis. The rearrangement links TRBV4-1 to TRBJ1-6; D might be TRBD1 (5 bases). What was sequenced was PBMCs from blood kept in culture. CDR3: CASSQDWQGYSPLHF. DNA of the CDR3: TGCGCCAGCAGCCAAGATTGGCAGGGTTATTCACCCCTCCACTTT.